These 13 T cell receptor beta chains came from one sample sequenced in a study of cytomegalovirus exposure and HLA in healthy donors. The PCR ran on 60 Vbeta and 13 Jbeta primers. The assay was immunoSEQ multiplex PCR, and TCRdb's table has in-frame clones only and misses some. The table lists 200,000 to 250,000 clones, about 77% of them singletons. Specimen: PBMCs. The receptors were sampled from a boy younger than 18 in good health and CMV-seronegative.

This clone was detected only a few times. CDR3 in DNA: TGTGCCAGCAGCGTGGGCGGGGAAAAACTGTTTTTT. This gives the protein CASSVGGEKLFF. This chain connects TRBV6-6 to TRBJ1-4; D is unresolved. The CDR3 extends over 12 amino acids. Germline V gene lookup returns CDR1 MNHNY and CDR2 SVGAGI (reference sequence). The ends were cut back, 6 bases at V and 8 bases at J, with 10 bases in the middle.

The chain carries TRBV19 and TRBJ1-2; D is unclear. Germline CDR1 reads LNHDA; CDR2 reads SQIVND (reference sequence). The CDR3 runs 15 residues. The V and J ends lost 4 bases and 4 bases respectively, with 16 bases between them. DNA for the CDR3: TGTGCCAGTAGTACCTACCTTGCCACTATCTATGGCTACACCTTC. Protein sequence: CASSTYLATIYGYTF.

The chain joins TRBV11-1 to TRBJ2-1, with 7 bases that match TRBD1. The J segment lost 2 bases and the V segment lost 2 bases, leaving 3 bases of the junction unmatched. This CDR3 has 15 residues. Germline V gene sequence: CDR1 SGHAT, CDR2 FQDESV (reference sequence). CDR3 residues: CASSLNRGPYNEQFF. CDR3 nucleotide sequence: TGTGCCAGCAGCTTAAACAGGGGCCCCTACAATGAGCAGTTCTTC.

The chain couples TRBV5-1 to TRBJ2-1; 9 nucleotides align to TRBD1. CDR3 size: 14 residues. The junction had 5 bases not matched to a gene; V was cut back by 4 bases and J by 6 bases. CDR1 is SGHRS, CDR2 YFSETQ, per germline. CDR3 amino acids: CASSDGTGFNEQFF. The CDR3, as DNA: TGCGCCAGCAGCGACGGGACAGGGTTCAATGAGCAGTTCTTC.

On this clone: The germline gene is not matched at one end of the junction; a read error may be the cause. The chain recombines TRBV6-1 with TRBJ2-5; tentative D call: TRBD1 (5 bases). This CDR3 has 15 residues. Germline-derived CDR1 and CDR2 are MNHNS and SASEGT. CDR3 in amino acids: CASSVRWQGPETQYF. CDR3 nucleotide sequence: TGCGCCAGCAGTGTACGTTGGCAGGGTCCCGAGACCCAGTACTTC.

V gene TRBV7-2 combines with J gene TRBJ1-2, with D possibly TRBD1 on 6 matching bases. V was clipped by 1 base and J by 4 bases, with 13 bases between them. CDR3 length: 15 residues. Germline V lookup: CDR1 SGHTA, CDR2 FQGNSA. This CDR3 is CASSLDRRGFYGYTF. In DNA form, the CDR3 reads TGTGCCAGCAGCTTAGATCGCAGGGGATTCTATGGCTACACCTTC.

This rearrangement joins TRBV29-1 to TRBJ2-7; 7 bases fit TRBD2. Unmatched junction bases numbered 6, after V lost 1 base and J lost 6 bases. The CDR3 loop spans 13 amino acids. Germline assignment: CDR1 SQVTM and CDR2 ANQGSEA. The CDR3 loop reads CSVEGRESCEQYF. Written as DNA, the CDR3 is TGCAGCGTTGAAGGGCGGGAGTCTTGCGAGCAGTACTTC.

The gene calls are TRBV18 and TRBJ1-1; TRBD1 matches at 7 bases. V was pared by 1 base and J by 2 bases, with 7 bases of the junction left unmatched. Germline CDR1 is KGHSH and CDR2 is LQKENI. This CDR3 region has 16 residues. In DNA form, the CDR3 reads TGTGCCAGCTCACCACGAGGGGGCGAATATAACACTGAAGCTTTCTTT. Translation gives CASSPRGGEYNTEAFF. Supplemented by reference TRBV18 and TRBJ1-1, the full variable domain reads NAGVMQNPRHLVRRRGQEARLRCSPMKGHSHVYWYRQLPEEGLKFMVYLQKENIIDESGMPKERFSAEFPKEGPSILRIQQVVRGDSAAYFCASSPRGGEYNTEAFFGQGTRLTVV.

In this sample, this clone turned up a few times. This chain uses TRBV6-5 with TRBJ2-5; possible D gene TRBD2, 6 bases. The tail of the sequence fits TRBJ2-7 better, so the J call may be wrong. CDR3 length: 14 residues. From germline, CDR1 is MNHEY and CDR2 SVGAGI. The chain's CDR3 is CASSYSFGGYEQYF. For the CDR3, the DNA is TGTGCCAGCAGTTACTCGTTCGGGGGTTACGAGCAGTACTTC.

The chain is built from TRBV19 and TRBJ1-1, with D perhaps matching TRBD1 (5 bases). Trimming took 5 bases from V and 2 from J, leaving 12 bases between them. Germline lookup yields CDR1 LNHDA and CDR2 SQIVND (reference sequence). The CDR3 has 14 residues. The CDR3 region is CASSVRATNTEAFF. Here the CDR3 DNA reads TGTGCCAGTAGTGTCAGGGCGACCAACACTGAAGCTTTCTTT.

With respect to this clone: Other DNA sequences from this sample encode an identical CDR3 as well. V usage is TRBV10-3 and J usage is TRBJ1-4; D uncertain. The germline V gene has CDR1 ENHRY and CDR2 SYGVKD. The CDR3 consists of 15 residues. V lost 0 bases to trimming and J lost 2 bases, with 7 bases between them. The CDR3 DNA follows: TGTGCCATCAGTGAGTCCCGAGGGACTAATGAAAAACTGTTTTTT. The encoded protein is CAISESRGTNEKLFF.

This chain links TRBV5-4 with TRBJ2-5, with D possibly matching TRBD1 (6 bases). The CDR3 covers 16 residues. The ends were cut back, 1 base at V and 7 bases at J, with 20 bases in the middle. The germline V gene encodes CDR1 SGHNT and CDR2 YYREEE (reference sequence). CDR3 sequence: CASSLTPRQDGGTQYF. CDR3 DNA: TGTGCCAGCAGCTTGACCCCTCGACAGGACGGCGGGACCCAGTACTTC.

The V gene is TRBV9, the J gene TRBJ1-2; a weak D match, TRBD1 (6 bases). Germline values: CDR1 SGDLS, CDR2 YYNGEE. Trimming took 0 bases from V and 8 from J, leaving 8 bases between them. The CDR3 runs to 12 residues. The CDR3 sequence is CASSVAGDGYTF. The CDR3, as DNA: TGTGCCAGCAGCGTAGCAGGGGACGGCTACACCTTC.